The text below deals with one TCR beta chain. The CDR3 extends over 14 amino acids. Trimming stripped 5 bases from V and 5 bases from J, with 15 bases between. From germline, CDR1 is SEHNR and CDR2 FQNEAQ (reference sequence). Repertoires were generated with immunoSEQ multiplex PCR, while TCRdb's copy carries only in-frame clones and drops some. The table has some 50,000 clones, 92% seen once. The sample comes from a study of T cell changes during pregnancy in multiple sclerosis. The receptor comes from a female donor with multiple sclerosis, enrolled in a pregnancy study. Here the sequenced sample was CD4+ T cells from peripheral blood mononuclear cells, taken in the second trimester of pregnancy. This sequence joins TRBV7-9 and TRBJ2-5, with a weak D call TRBD2 (5 bases). In DNA form, the CDR3 reads TGTGCCAGCAGCGCCCCGGGGATCGGGGAGACCCAGTACTTC. It is translated as CASSAPGIGETQYF. Full variable domain (missing parts from reference TRBV7-9 and TRBJ2-5): DTGVSQNPRHKITKRGQNVTFRCDPISEHNRLYWYRQTLGQGPEFLTYFQNEAQLEKSRLLSDRFSAERPKGSFSTLEIQRTEQGDSAMYLCASSAPGIGETQYFGPGTRLLVL.